This record concerns one T cell receptor (beta chain) sequence. In the authors' methods: Estimates of nucleated cell counts were drawn from the amplification of reference gene primers. Assay: immunoSEQ multiplex PCR; the TCRdb copy retains only in-frame clones and omits some. The V and J calls and clone size were taken over from that table, and D and trimming were inferred from the DNA. The sample contains a few hundred thousand clones, almost 90% of which appear only once. Germline assignment: CDR1 LNHDA and CDR2 SQIVND (reference sequence). There are 12 residues in the CDR3. Germline trimming cut 9 bases from V and 2 bases from J; bases unmatched to any gene: 4. This entry comes from a study of blood T cell repertoires in COVID-19. Seattle's cohort entered during active infection and was followed longitudinally.

The sample comprised peripheral blood. The chain employs TRBV19 and TRBJ2-7, with TRBD2 matching over 7 bases. The receptor was derived from a woman aged 40 to 50 with COVID-19, enrolled during active disease. The CDR3 DNA sequence: TGTGCCAGAGTGGGAGGGCCCTACGAGCAGTACTTC. It yields the protein CARVGGPYEQYF.